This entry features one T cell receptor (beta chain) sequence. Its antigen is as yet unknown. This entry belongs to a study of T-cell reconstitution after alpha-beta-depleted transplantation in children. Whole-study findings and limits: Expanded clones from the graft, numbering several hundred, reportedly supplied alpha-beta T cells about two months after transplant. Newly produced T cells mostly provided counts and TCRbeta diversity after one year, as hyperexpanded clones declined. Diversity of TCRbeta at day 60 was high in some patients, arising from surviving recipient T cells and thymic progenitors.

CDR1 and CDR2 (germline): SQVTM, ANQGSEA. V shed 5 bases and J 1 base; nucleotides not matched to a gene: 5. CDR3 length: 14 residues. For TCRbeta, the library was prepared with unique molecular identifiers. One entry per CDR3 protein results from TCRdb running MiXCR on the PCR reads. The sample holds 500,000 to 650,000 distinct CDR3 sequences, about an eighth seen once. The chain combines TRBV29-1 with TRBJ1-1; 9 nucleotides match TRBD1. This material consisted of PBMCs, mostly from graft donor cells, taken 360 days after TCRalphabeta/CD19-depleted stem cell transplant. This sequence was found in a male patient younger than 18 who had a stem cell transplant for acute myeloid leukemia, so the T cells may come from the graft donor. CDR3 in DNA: TGCAGCGTTTTACAGGGGGCCTGGAACACTGAAGCTTTCTTT. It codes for CSVLQGAWNTEAFF.